The rows below give T cell receptor beta chains drawn from one sample of a study of T cell repertoires and HLA-DP antigens. These receptors have no identified antigens. Here immunoSEQ multiplex PCR was the method, and the copy in TCRdb shows in-frame clones only, minus some. The table has approximately 100,000 clones, around 86% seen once. Sequencing used CD4+ T cells from PBMCs. Every receptor here comes from a man between 50 and 59 years old in good health and CMV-seronegative. CDR3s include the opening cysteine and the closing phenylalanine or tryptophan. A D gene is named only where the DNA matches it firmly. Where a row states a size, it is once, few, many or the class of an expanded clone; other rows omit it.

TRBD2	TRBV6-5	TRBJ2-7	NA	TGTGCCAGCAGTTCCCAATCCGGGGGGGACTACCACGAGCAGTACTTC	CASSSQSGGDYHEQYF
NA	TRBV6-5	TRBJ1-5	NA	TGTGCCAGCAGTTCCGGGCAGTTCAATCAGCCCCAGCATTTT	CASSSGQFNQPQHF
NA	TRBV18	TRBJ2-3	NA	TGTGCCAGCTCACCAAGCAGGGATGATACGCAGTATTTT	CASSPSRDDTQYF
NA	TRBV9	TRBJ2-7	NA	TGTGCCAGCAGCGTAGGTAGTGCAGGGGCAGCCTACGAGCAGTACTTC	CASSVGSAGAAYEQYF
NA	TRBV4-1	TRBJ2-5	NA	TGCGCCAGCAGCCAATTTAACAGGGCAGTTCGGGAGACCCAGTACTTC	CASSQFNRAVRETQYF
NA	TRBV6-6	TRBJ1-1	NA	TGTGCCAGCAGTTATAGGATGGCTGCGAGTACTGAAGCTTTCTTT	CASSYRMAASTEAFF
NA	TRBV7-2	TRBJ2-2	NA	TGTGCCAGCAGCTTAGGGACCGGGGAGCTGTTTTTT	CASSLGTGELFF
NA	TRBV11-3	TRBJ2-7	NA	TGTGCCAGCAGCTCAACTACCTCCTACGAGCAGTACTTC	CASSSTTSYEQYF
NA	TRBV7-6	TRBJ2-2	NA	TGTGCCAGCAGCCCGGTGACTAGTCCAACCGGGGAGCTGTTTTTT	CASSPVTSPTGELFF
NA	TRBV2	TRBJ2-7	NA	TGTGCCAGCAGTATAATGGGACTTACCTACGAGCAGTACTTC	CASSIMGLTYEQYF
NA	TRBV30	TRBJ2-5	NA	TGTGCCTGGAGTGCCGGGGGCCAAGAGACCCAGTACTTC	CAWSAGGQETQYF
NA	TRBV4-3	TRBJ1-5	NA	TGCGCCAGCAGCCAAGGGGCGGCAGGGAACCAGCCCCAGCATTTT	CASSQGAAGNQPQHF
NA	TRBV7-2	TRBJ2-5	NA	TGTGCCAGCAGCTTAGTTCAGGGCCAAGAGACCCAGTACTTC	CASSLVQGQETQYF
NA	TRBV7-2	TRBJ1-1	NA	TGTGCCAGCAGCTTAACCCAGGGCTTGAACACTGAAGCTTTCTTT	CASSLTQGLNTEAFF
NA	TRBV7-2	TRBJ2-5	NA	TGTGCCAGCAGCTTAATGGAGACCCAGTACTTC	CASSLMETQYF
TRBD1	TRBV7-7	TRBJ1-4	few	TGTGCTAGCAGCTTGGGGACAGGGTCATATGAAAAACTGTTTTTT	CASSLGTGSYEKLFF
NA	TRBV19	TRBJ2-1	once	TGTGCCAGTAGTTTGTCAGAGAGCTCCTACAATGAGCAGTTCTTC	CASSLSESSYNEQFF
TRBD2	TRBV14	TRBJ2-7	NA	TGTGCCAGCAGCCAGGCGGGGGGGCCGAACGAGCAGTACTTC	CASSQAGGPNEQYF
TRBD1	TRBV5-1	TRBJ1-2	NA	TGCGCCAGCAGCGTCCGGGACAGTAACTATGGCTACACCTTC	CASSVRDSNYGYTF
NA	TRBV11-2	TRBJ2-7	NA	TGTGCCAGCAGCTGGGGGCCCGAGCAGTACTTC	CASSWGPEQYF
NA	TRBV6-6	TRBJ2-1	once	TGTGCCAGCAGTGCCGGGACTCCGTTTGGGGTGCAGTTCTTC	CASSAGTPFGVQFF
TRBD2	TRBV11-2	TRBJ2-3	NA	TGTGCCAGCAGCCGGCAAGCAGCGGGGGTCACAGATACGCAGTATTTT	CASSRQAAGVTDTQYF
NA	TRBV6-6	TRBJ1-5	NA	TGTGCCAGCAGCCAAGGCGGTGGGGGCAATCAGCCCCAGCATTTT	CASSQGGGGNQPQHF
NA	TRBV5-1	TRBJ2-1	NA	TGCGCCAGCAGCTTTCGAATGACAGACAATGAGCAGTTCTTC	CASSFRMTDNEQFF
NA	TRBV5-1	TRBJ1-4	NA	TGCGCCAGCAGCTTGACGACGGCAACTAATGAAAAACTGTTTTTT	CASSLTTATNEKLFF
NA	TRBV5-1	TRBJ1-6	NA	TGCGCCAGCAGCTTTTTAGGGGCGCGGGATTCACCCCTCCACTTT	CASSFLGARDSPLHF
NA	TRBV7-2	TRBJ2-1	NA	TGTGCCAGCAGCTTACAGGCGGTCAGCAACCATGAGCAGTTCTTC	CASSLQAVSNHEQFF
TRBD1	TRBV7-3	TRBJ1-1	NA	TGTGCCAGCAGCTTAATGGCAGGGGGCATGAACACTGAAGCTTTCTTT	CASSLMAGGMNTEAFF
TRBD2	TRBV6-5	TRBJ2-1	NA	TGTGCCAGCAGCGGGAGGCGGGAGGGGGTCAATGAGCAGTTCTTC	CASSGRREGVNEQFF
NA	TRBV27	TRBJ2-3	NA	TGTGCCAGCAGGAGACTAGTTACAGATACGCAGTATTTT	CASRRLVTDTQYF
TRBD1	TRBV2	TRBJ1-5	NA	TGTGCCAGCAGCCGGGACAGGGCGAATCAGCCCCAGCATTTT	CASSRDRANQPQHF
NA	TRBV9	TRBJ1-1	NA	TGTGCCAGCAGCGTCCTCTTGGACAGTGAAGCTTTCTTT	CASSVLLDSEAFF
NA	TRBV6-5	TRBJ1-1	NA	TGTGCCAGCAGACCCAACAGGAACACTGAAGCTTTCTTT	CASRPNRNTEAFF
NA	TRBV11-1	TRBJ2-3	NA	TGTGCCAGCAGCGAACGTCAGAGCACAGATACGCAGTATTTT	CASSERQSTDTQYF
TRBD1	TRBV19	TRBJ1-3	NA	TGTGCCAGTTCGACCGGGACAGGGACTGGAAACACCATATATTTT	CASSTGTGTGNTIYF
TRBD2	TRBV4-1	TRBJ2-3	NA	TGCGCCAGCAGCCTGAGACTAGCGGGAGGTACAGATACGCAGTATTTT	CASSLRLAGGTDTQYF
NA	TRBV5-4	TRBJ2-5	few	TGTGCCAGCAGCTACCGCCGGGAGCTTAGGGAGGAGACCCAGTACTTC	CASSYRRELREETQYF
TRBD2	TRBV18	TRBJ2-5	NA	TGTGCCAGCTCACCAATCAGGGAGGGACGGAGCGAGACCCAGTACTTC	CASSPIREGRSETQYF
NA	TRBV28	TRBJ1-5	NA	TGTGCCAGCAGTTTATTGGGTCAGCCCCAGCATTTT	CASSLLGQPQHF
NA	TRBV7-6	TRBJ2-2	NA	TGTGCCAGCAGCTTCATACCTGGGCAGACCAGGTGGCCCACCGGGGAGCTGTTTTTT	CASSFIPGQTRWPTGELFF
TRBD1	TRBV4-1	TRBJ1-4	few	TGCGCCAGCAGCCCCACCGGGACAGGGCATGCAACTAATGAAAAACTGTTTTTT	CASSPTGTGHATNEKLFF
TRBD1	TRBV2	TRBJ2-5	NA	TGTGCCAGCAGAACCCTGGTGGACAGGGAAGAGACCCAGTACTTC	CASRTLVDREETQYF
NA	TRBV6-1	TRBJ2-7	once	TGTGCCAGCTCCGGAAGAGGCAGGGGCTACGAGCAGTACTTC	CASSGRGRGYEQYF
TRBD2	TRBV5-4	TRBJ2-3	NA	TGTGCCAGCATCGACCGATCGACCTTTAGCGGGGGGTACACAGATACGCAGTATTTT	CASIDRSTFSGGYTDTQYF
NA	TRBV2	TRBJ2-3	NA	TGTGCCAGCAGTGAATGGGCAGGGCCAGATACGCAGTATTTT	CASSEWAGPDTQYF
NA	TRBV5-4	TRBJ2-5	NA	TGTGCCAGCAGCTTTAATAACATAGCGGAGGAGACCCAGTACTTC	CASSFNNIAEETQYF
NA	TRBV9	TRBJ1-6	NA	TGTGCCAGCAGCCCAGCGGGGGGGACCTCACCCCTCCACTTT	CASSPAGGTSPLHF
TRBD1	TRBV6-6	TRBJ2-3	NA	TGTGCCAGCATCCTTGGACAGGGGGCGACAGATACGCAGTATTTT	CASILGQGATDTQYF
NA	TRBV9	TRBJ2-1	NA	TGTGCCAGCAGCGTAAGTGTCTTGACTGAGCAGTTCTTC	CASSVSVLTEQFF
NA	TRBV7-2	TRBJ2-1	few	TGTGCCAGCAGCTTACTCTCACTAGCTATAAGGTCCGTCAATGAGCAGTTCTTC	CASSLLSLAIRSVNEQFF
NA	TRBV5-4	TRBJ1-3	NA	TGTGCCAGCAGCTTGGAGGTTGGAAACACCATATATTTT	CASSLEVGNTIYF
NA	TRBV14	TRBJ1-1	NA	TGTGCCAGCAGCCAAGCGGGACGGATGATGATGAACACTGAAGCTTTCTTT	CASSQAGRMMMNTEAFF